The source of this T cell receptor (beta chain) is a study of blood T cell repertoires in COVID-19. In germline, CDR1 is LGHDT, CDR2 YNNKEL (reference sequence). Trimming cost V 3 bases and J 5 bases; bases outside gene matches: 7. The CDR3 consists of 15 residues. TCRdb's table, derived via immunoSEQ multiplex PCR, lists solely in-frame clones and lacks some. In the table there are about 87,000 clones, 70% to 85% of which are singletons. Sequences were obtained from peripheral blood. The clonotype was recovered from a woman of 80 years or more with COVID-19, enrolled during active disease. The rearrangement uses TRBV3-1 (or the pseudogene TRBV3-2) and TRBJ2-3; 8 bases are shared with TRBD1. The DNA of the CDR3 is TGTGCCAGCAGCCAGATCGGACAGGGAGGAGATACGCAGTATTTT. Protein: CASSQIGQGGDTQYF.